Listed below are T cell receptor beta chains from one sample, sequenced in a study of T-cell reconstitution after alpha-beta-depleted transplantation in children. From the PCR reads, TCRdb called clonotypes with MiXCR, one entry per CDR3 protein. Among roughly 100,000 distinct CDR3 sequences listed, approximately 5.4% were seen once. The specimen comprised PBMCs, mostly from graft donor cells, sampled 60 days after TCRalphabeta/CD19-depleted stem cell transplant. These TCRs come from a female patient between 2 and 15 years old who had a stem cell transplant for Fanconi anemia, so the T cells may come from the graft donor. The CDR3 runs from the conserved cysteine through the conserved F or W. The D gene is left open where the match is weak. Size values are once, few and many counts, or a class for expanded clones, and some rows have none.

size	D	V	J	CDR3	DNA
many	NA	TRBV5-1	TRBJ2-3	CASSRRRDTSTDTQYF	TGCGCCAGCAGCCGAAGGCGGGATACTAGCACAGATACGCAGTATTTT
medium-sized	TRBD2	TRBV7-2	TRBJ2-1	CASSQMVTSSNEQFF	TGTGCCAGCAGCCAGATGGTGACTAGCTCCAATGAGCAGTTCTTC
NA	NA	TRBV20-1	TRBJ1-5	CSARHHSRSGQPQHF	TGCAGTGCTAGACACCACTCCCGAAGCGGTCAGCCCCAGCATTTT
NA	NA	TRBV25-1	TRBJ2-3	CASSEGPHEDTQYF	TGTGCCAGCAGTGAAGGGCCCCACGAGGATACGCAGTATTTT
NA	TRBD1	TRBV20-1	TRBJ1-1	CSARDNRGFTEAFF	TGCAGTGCTAGAGATAACAGGGGTTTTACTGAAGCTTTCTTT
NA	TRBD2	TRBV7-3	TRBJ2-3	CASSPASGRTTDTQYF	TGTGCCAGCAGCCCCGCTAGCGGGAGAACGACAGATACGCAGTATTTT
many	TRBD1	TRBV10-3	TRBJ2-6	CAISWTGGRPTSGANVLTF	TGTGCCATCAGCTGGACAGGGGGCCGCCCTACCTCTGGGGCCAACGTCCTGACTTTC
many	NA	TRBV28	TRBJ1-3	CASSFTRTGNTIYF	TGTGCCAGCAGTTTTACGCGGACTGGAAACACCATATATTTT
many	NA	TRBV6-4	TRBJ2-3	CASSDSPGSADTQYF	TGTGCCAGCAGTGACTCGCCAGGGAGCGCAGATACGCAGTATTTT
many	TRBD2	TRBV12-3/TRBV12-4	TRBJ2-3	CASSSGLGVSSTDTQYF	TGTGCCAGCAGTTCGGGACTAGGAGTATCTAGCACAGATACGCAGTATTTT
many	NA	TRBV7-3	TRBJ2-2	CASSLSPLGGGSNTGELFF	TGTGCCAGCAGCTTAAGCCCCCTTGGGGGTGGGTCTAACACCGGGGAGCTGTTTTTT
many	TRBD1	TRBV7-8	TRBJ2-2	CASIRTGATGELFF	TGTGCCAGCATCAGGACAGGGGCCACCGGGGAGCTGTTTTTT
many	TRBD1	TRBV5-1	TRBJ2-7	CASSLDRGYEQYF	TGCGCCAGCAGCTTGGACAGGGGGTACGAGCAGTACTTC
NA	NA	TRBV5-1	TRBJ2-1	CASSLDRVDYNEQFF	TGCGCCAGCAGCTTGGACAGGGTAGACTACAATGAGCAGTTCTTC
NA	TRBD2	TRBV6-2/TRBV6-3	TRBJ2-3	CASSYSAGNTDTQYF	TGTGCCAGCAGTTACTCAGCGGGAAATACAGATACGCAGTATTTT
many	TRBD2	TRBV7-6	TRBJ2-4	CASSFRLAVRETKNIQYF	TGTGCCAGCAGCTTCCGACTAGCGGTGAGGGAGACCAAAAACATTCAGTACTTC